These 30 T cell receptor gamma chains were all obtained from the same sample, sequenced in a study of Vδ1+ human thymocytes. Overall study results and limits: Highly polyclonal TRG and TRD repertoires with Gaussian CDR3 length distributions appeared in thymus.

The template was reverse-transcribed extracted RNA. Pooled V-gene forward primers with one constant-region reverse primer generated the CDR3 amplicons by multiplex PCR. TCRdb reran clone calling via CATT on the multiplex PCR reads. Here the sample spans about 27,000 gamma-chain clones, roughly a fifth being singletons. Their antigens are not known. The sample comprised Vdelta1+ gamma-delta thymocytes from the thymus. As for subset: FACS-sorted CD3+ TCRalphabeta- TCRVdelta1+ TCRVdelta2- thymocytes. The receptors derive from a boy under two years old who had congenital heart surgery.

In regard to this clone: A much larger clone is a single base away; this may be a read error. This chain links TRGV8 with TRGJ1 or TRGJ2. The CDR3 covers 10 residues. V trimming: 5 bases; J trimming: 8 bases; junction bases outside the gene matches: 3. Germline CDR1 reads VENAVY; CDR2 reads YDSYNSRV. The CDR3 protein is CATWGDKKLF. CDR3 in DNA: TGTGCCACCTGGGGAGATAAGAAACTCTTT.

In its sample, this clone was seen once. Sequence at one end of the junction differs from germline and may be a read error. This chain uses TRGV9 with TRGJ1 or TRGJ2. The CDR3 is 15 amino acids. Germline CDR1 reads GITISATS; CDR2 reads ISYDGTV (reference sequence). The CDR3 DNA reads TGTGCCTTGTGGGAGGTCTTTGGGTGTTATCATAAGAAACTCTTT. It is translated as CALWEVFGCYHKKLF.

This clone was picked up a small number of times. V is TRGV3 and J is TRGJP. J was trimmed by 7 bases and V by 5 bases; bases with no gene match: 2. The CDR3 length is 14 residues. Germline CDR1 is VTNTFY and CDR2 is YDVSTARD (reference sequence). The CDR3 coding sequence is TGTGCCACCTGGGTGGAGTTGGGCAAAAAAATCAAGGTATTT. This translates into CATWVELGKKIKVF.

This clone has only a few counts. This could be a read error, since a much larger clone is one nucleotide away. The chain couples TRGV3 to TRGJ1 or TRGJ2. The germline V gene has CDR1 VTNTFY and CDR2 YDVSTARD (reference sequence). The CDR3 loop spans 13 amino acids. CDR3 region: CATWGRRYYKKLF. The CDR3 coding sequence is TGTGCCACCTGGGGCAGGCGATATTATAAGAAACTCTTT.

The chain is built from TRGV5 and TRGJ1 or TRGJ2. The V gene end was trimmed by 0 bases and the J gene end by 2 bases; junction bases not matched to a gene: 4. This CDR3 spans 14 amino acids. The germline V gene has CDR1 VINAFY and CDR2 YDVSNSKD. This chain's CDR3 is CATWDRQYYYKKLF. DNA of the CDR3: TGTGCCACCTGGGACAGGCAGTATTATTATAAGAAACTCTTT.

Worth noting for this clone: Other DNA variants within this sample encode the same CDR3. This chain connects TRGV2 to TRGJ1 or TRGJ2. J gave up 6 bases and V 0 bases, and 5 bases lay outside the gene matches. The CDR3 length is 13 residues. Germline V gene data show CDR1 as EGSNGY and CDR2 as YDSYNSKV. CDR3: CATWDGQGYKKLF. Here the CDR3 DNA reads TGTGCCACCTGGGACGGGCAGGGTTATAAGAAACTCTTT.

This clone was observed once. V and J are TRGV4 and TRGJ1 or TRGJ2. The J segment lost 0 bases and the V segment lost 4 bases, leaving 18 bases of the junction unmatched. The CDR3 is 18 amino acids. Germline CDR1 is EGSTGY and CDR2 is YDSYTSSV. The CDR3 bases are TGTGCCACCTGGGACCCACGCCCCGGCTATTCGAATTATTATAAGAAACTCTTT. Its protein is CATWDPRPGYSNYYKKLF.

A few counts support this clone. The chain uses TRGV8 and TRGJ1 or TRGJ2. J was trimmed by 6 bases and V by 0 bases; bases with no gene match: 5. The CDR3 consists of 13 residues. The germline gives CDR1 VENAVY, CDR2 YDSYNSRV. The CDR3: CATWDRMAYKKLF. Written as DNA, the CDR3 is TGTGCCACCTGGGATAGGATGGCTTATAAGAAACTCTTT.

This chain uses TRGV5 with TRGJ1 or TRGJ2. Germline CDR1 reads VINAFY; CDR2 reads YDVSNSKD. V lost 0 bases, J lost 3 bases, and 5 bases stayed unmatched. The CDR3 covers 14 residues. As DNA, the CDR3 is TGTGCCACCTGGGACAGGTTTCGTTATTATAAGAAACTCTTT. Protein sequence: CATWDRFRYYKKLF.

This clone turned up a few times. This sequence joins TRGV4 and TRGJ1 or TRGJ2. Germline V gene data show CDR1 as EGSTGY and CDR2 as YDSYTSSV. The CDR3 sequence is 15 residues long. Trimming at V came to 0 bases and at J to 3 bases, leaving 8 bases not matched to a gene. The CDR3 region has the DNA TGTGCCACCTGGGATGGGACCAACTTTTATTATAAGAAACTCTTT. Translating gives CATWDGTNFYYKKLF.

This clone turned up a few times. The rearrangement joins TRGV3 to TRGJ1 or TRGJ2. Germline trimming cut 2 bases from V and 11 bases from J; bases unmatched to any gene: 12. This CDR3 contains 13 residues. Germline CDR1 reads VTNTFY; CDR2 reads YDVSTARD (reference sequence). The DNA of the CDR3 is TGTGCCACCTGGGACAAGCATTGGTCAGAGAAACTCTTT. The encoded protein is CATWDKHWSEKLF.

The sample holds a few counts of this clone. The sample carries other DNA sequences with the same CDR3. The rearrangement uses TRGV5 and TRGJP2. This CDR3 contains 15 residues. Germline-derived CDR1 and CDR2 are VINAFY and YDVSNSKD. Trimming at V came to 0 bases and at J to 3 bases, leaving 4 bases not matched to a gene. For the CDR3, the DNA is TGTGCCACCTGGGACAGGCTAGGTAGTGATTGGATCAAGACGTTT. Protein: CATWDRLGSDWIKTF.

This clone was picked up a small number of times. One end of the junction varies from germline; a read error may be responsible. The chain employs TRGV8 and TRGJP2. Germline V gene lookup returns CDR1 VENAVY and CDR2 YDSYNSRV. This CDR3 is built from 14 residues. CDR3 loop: CAAWDRNGDWIKTF. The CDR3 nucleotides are TGTGCCGCCTGGGATAGGAACGGTGATTGGATCAAGACGTTT.

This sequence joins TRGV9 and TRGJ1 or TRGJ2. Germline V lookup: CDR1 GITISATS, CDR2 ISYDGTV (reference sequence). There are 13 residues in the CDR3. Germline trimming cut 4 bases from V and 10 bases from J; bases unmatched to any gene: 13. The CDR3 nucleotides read TGTGCCTTGTGGGATGTGGCCTTTAAGAAGAAACTCTTT. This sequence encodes CALWDVAFKKKLF.

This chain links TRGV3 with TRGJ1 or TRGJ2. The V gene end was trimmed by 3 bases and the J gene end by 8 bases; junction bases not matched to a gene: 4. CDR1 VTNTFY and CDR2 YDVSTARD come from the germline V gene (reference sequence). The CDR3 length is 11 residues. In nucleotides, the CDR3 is TGTGCCACCTGGGACCGTAATAAGAAACTCTTT. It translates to CATWDRNKKLF.

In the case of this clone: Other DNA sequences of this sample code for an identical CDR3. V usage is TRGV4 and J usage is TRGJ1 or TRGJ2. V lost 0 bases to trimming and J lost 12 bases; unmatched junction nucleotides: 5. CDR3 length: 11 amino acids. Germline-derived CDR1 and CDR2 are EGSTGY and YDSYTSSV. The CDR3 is CATWDGLGKLF. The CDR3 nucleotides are TGTGCCACCTGGGATGGGCTCGGGAAACTCTTT.

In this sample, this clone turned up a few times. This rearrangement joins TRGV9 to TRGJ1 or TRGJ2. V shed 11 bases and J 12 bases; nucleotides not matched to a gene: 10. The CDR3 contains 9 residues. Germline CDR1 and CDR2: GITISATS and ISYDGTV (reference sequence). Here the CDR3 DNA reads TGTGCCTGTGCCCAAGGGAAACTCTTT. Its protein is CACAQGKLF.

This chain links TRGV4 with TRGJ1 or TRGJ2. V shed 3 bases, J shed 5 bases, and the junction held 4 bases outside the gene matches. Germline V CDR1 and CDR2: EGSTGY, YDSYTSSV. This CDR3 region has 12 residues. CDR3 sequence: CATWDSDYKKLF. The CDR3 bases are TGTGCCACCTGGGATTCCGATTATAAGAAACTCTTT.

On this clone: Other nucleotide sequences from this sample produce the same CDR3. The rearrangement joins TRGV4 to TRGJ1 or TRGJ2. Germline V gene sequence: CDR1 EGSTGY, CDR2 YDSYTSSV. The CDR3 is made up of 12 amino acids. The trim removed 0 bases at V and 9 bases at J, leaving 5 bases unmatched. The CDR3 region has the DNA TGTGCCACCTGGGATGGGCCGGCTAAGAAACTCTTT. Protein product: CATWDGPAKKLF.

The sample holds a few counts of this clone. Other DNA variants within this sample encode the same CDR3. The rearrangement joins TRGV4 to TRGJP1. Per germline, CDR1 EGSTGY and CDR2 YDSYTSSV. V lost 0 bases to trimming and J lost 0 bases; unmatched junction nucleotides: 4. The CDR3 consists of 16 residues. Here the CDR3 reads CATWDGTYTTGWFKIF. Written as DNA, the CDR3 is TGTGCCACCTGGGATGGGACGTATACCACTGGTTGGTTCAAGATATTT.

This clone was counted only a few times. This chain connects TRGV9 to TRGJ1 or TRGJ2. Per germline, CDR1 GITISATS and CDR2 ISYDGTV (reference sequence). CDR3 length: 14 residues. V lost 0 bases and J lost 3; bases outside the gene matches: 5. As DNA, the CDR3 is TGTGCCTTGTGGGAGGTGATCCTTTATTATAAGAAACTCTTT. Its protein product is CALWEVILYYKKLF.

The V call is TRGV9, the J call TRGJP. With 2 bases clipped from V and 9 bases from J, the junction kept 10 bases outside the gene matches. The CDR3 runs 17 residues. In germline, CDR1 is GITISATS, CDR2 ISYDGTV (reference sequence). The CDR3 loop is CALWEAPWVLGKKIKVF. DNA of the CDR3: TGTGCCTTGTGGGAGGCCCCTTGGGTGTTGGGCAAAAAAATCAAGGTATTT.

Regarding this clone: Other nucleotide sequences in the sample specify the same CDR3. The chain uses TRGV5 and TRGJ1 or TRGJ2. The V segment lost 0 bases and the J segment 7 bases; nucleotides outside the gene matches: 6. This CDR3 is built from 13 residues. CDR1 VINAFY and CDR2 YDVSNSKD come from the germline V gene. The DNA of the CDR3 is TGTGCCACCTGGGACAGGCGCCGGTATAAGAAACTCTTT. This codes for CATWDRRRYKKLF.

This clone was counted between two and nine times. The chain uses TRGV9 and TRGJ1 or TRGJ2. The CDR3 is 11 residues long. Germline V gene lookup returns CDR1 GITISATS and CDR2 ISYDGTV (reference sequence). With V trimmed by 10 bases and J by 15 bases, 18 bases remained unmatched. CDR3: CALAASRLALF. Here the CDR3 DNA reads TGTGCCTTAGCGGCCTCTCGTTTGGCACTCTTT.

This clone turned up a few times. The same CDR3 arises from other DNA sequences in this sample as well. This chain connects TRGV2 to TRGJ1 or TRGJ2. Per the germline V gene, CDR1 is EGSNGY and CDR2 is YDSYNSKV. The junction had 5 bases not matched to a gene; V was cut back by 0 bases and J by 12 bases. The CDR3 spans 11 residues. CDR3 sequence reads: CATWDGRRKLF. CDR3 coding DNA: TGTGCCACCTGGGACGGGCGTAGGAAACTCTTT.

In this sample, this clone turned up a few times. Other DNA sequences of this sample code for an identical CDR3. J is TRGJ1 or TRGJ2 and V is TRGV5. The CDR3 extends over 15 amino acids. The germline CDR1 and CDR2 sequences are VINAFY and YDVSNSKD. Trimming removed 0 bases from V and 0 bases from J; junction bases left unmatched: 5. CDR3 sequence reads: CATWDRLGNYYKKLF. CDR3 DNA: TGTGCCACCTGGGACAGGCTGGGGAATTATTATAAGAAACTCTTT.

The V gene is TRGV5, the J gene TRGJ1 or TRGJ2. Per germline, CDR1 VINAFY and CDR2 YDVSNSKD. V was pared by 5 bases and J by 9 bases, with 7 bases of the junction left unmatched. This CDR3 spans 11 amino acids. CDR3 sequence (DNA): TGTGCCACCTGGGCATTAAGTAAGAAACTCTTT. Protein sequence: CATWALSKKLF.

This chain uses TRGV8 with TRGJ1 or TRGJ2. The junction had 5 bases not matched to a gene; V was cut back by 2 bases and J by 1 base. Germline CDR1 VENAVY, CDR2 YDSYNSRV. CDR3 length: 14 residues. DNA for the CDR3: TGTGCCACCTGGGATAACCCTAATTATTATAAGAAACTCTTT. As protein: CATWDNPNYYKKLF.

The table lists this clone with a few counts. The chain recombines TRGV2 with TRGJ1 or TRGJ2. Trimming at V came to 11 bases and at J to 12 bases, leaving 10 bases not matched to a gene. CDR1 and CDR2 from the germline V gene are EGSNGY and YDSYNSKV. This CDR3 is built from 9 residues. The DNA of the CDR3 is TGTGCCATCTTTGGGATGAAACTCTTT. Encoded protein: CAIFGMKLF.

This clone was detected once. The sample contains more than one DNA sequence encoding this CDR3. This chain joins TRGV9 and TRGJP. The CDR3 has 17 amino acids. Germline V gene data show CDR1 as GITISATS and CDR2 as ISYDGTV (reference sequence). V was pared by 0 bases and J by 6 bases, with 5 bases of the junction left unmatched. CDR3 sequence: CALWEVSGELGKKIKVF. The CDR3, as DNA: TGTGCCTTGTGGGAGGTGTCGGGAGAGTTGGGCAAAAAAATCAAGGTATTT.